The 8 T cell receptor beta chains below were found in one sample sequenced in a study of blood T cells in healthy people across ages. A sample-barcoded 5' primer and a J-beta primer mix were used in a second PCR of roughly 7 to 12 cycles. In TCRdb, the 5' RACE reads were re-called with MiXCR into one record per CDR3 protein. The data contain 650,000 to 1,000,000 distinct CDR3 sequences, roughly 35% of them singletons. What was sequenced was blood. The receptors come from a man aged 18-30 years in good health.

V gene TRBV10-2 combines with J gene TRBJ1-3; TRBD1 is a possible D gene (6 bases). Germline CDR1 WSHSY, CDR2 SAAADI. This CDR3 is 13 amino acids long. V was clipped by 7 bases and J by 4 bases, with 11 bases between them. The CDR3 spells CASIKDSGNTIYF. The CDR3 DNA reads TGCGCCAGCATAAAGGACAGCGGAAACACCATATATTTT.

J is TRBJ1-5 and V is TRBV6-5; D uncertain. V was trimmed by 0 bases and J by 4 bases, leaving 10 bases between them. The V gene's germline CDR1 is MNHEY and CDR2 SVGAGI. The CDR3 has 15 amino acids. The CDR3 spells CASSYSITGNQPQHF. The DNA of the CDR3 is TGTGCCAGCAGTTACTCGATCACCGGGAATCAGCCCCAGCATTTT.

The CDR3 region has the DNA TGTGCCAGCAGTTCAGCCGACAAAAACATTCAGTACTTC. As protein: CASSSADKNIQYF. This chain links TRBV28 with TRBJ2-4; D is ambiguous. This CDR3 is built from 13 residues. Trimming shortened V by 4 bases and J by 3 bases, and 7 bases separated the two germline ends. Germline assignment: CDR1 MDHEN and CDR2 SYDVKM.

This clonotype has ten or more counts. This chain uses TRBV7-2 with TRBJ2-5; no clear D. Germline loops: CDR1 SGHTA, CDR2 FQGNSA. This CDR3 contains 13 residues. V gave up 5 bases and J gave up 5 bases, with 12 bases separating them. This CDR3 is CASSLPSRETQYF. The CDR3 DNA reads as TGTGCCAGCAGCCTCCCCTCGAGGGAGACCCAGTACTTC.

This chain connects TRBV18 to TRBJ2-7, with TRBD1 identical over 7 bases. The J call could be wrong; TRBJ2-5 is a better fit for the DNA end. Germline CDR1 and CDR2: KGHSH and LQKENI. CDR3 length: 15 amino acids. Written as DNA, the CDR3 is TGTGCCAGCTCATCGACAGGGATGCTCGGAGAGACCCAGTACTTC. This encodes CASSSTGMLGETQYF.

Note on this clonotype: With a much larger clone just one base away, this may be a read error. The chain links TRBV7-9 to TRBJ1-2; D is unresolved. The CDR3 is 16 amino acids. Germline-derived CDR1 and CDR2 are SEHNR and FQNEAQ (reference sequence). CDR3 region: CASTFRVVAPNYGHTF. CDR3 DNA: TGTGCCAGCACCTTCCGGGTGGTTGCCCCTAACTATGGCCACACCTTC.

This sequence joins TRBV12-3 or TRBV12-4 and TRBJ2-2, with D possibly TRBD1 on 5 matching bases. CDR3 length: 14 amino acids. V lost 8 bases and J 3 bases, leaving 13 bases between the germline ends. The CDR3 protein is CASYDSPYTGELFF. DNA for the CDR3: TGTGCCAGCTATGACAGCCCGTACACCGGGGAGCTGTTTTTT.

The chain combines TRBV3-1 with TRBJ2-5; the D gene is possibly TRBD1 (5 bases). Germline V gene sequence: CDR1 LGHDT, CDR2 YNNKEL (reference sequence). Trimming took 1 base from V and 11 from J, leaving 17 bases between them. CDR3 length: 14 amino acids. In DNA, the CDR3 is TGTGCCAGCAGCCAAGGTCCGCCAGGGCCTCAACAGTACTTC. It codes for CASSQGPPGPQQYF.